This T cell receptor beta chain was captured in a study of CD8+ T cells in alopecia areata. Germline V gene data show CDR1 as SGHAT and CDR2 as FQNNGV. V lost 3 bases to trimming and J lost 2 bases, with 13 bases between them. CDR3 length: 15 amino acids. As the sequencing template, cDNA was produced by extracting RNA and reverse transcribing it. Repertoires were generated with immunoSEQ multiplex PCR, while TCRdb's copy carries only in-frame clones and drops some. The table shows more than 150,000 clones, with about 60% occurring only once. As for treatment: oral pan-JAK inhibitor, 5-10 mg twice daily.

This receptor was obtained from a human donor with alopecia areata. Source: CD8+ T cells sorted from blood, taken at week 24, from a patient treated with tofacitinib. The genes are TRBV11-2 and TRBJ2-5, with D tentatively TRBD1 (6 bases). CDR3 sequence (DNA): TGTGCCAGCAGCTTGTGGGCAGGGGAACAAGAGACCCAGTACTTC. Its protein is CASSLWAGEQETQYF.